This T cell receptor (beta chain) was recorded in a study of blood T cell repertoires in COVID-19. Study in general: The United States, Italy and Spain provided the acute and convalescent COVID-19 samples. PBMCs, B-cell-depleted T cells, or T cells were the source of the cDNA or gDNA that made up the material.

Participants spanned ages about 18 to 100 years and resided in over 20 US areas. Which cohort a participant joined came from the clinical history participants gave. Clones were sequenced by immunoSEQ multiplex PCR, and TCRdb holds only the in-frame ones, with some missing. The sample shows about 400,000 clones, more than 70% of them seen only once. This CDR3 is 16 amino acids long. The V gene end was trimmed by 4 bases and the J gene end by 3 bases; junction bases not matched to a gene: 7. Germline-derived CDR1 and CDR2 are SGHAT and FQNNGV. The material sequenced was PBMCs or T cells enriched from blood (not recorded which). The receptor's source is a man in his forties or fifties in a cohort exposed to, infected with or recovered from COVID-19 (not recorded which). The chain combines TRBV11-2 with TRBJ2-2, with 8 bases identical to TRBD2. The CDR3, as DNA: TGTGCCAGCAGCTCCTGGACTAGCCGAGACACCGGGGAGCTGTTTTTT. Translation: CASSSWTSRDTGELFF. Looking up the rest from reference TRBV11-2 and TRBJ2-2 gives the full variable domain: EAGVAQSPRYKIIEKRQSVAFWCNPISGHATLYWYQQILGQGPKLLIQFQNNGVVDDSQLPKDRFSAERLKGVDSTLKIQPAKLEDSAVYLCASSSWTSRDTGELFFGEGSRLTVL.